This T cell receptor beta chain originates from a study of cytomegalovirus exposure and HLA in healthy donors. Study results and limitations: DRB1 had the most TCR associations and HLA-C the fewest, a later analysis found, with rates varying by HLA locus.

At sampling all donors were nominally healthy, likely with unrecorded immune exposures. PCR was performed using 60 Vbeta and 13 Jbeta primers. Data came from immunoSEQ multiplex PCR; TCRdb stores just in-frame clones and leaves some out. The table lists over 100,000 clones, roughly 76% of them singletons. This clone was detected only once. The antigen is unknown. Germline lookup yields CDR1 MNHEY and CDR2 SVGAGI. This CDR3 region has 12 residues. V was pared by 8 bases and J by 5 bases, with 5 bases of the junction left unmatched. This chain uses TRBV6-5 with TRBJ2-7, with 8 positions matching TRBD1. Sample: PBMCs. This receptor was identified in a woman between 50 and 59 years old in good health and CMV-seropositive. CDR3 DNA sequence: TGTGCCAGCTGGACAGGGCCCAACGAGCAGTACTTC. Protein sequence: CASWTGPNEQYF.